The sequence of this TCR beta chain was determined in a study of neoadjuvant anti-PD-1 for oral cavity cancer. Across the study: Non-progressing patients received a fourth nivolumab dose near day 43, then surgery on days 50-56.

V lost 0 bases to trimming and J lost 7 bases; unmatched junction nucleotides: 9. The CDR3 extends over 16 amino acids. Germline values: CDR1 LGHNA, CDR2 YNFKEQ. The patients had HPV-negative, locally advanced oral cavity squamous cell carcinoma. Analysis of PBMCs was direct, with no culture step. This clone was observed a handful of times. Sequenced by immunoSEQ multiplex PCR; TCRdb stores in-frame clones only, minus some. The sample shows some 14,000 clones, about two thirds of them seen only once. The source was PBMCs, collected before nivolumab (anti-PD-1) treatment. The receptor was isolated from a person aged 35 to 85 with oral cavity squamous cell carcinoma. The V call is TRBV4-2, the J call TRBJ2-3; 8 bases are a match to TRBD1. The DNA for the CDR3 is TGTGCCAGCAGCCAAGATCGTAGACAGGGGCGGAATACGCAGTATTTT. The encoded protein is CASSQDRRQGRNTQYF.